The rows below give T cell receptor beta chains drawn from one sample of a study of blood T cells in healthy people across ages. TCRdb recomputed calls from the 5' RACE reads with MiXCR, one row per CDR3 protein. The data hold about a million distinct CDR3 sequences, with roughly 51% observed a single time. Sequencing was carried out using blood. All receptors derive from a woman aged 55-75 years in good health. CDR3s include the opening cysteine and the closing phenylalanine or tryptophan. A D gene is named only where the DNA matches it firmly. For some rows the clone size is stated as once, few or many, or as a class when expanded; others skip it.

v_gene	abundance	j_gene	d_gene	CDR3aa	CDR3nt
TRBV7-2	few	TRBJ2-7	TRBD2	CASSPTPSGRRHEQYF	TGTGCCAGCAGCCCCACCCCTAGCGGGAGGAGGCACGAGCAGTACTTC
TRBV24-1	NA	TRBJ2-5	TRBD1	CATTTDSQGAYKTETQYF	TGTGCCACAACCACTGACTCCCAGGGGGCCTACAAGACAGAGACCCAGTACTTC
TRBV28	NA	TRBJ2-4	TRBD2	CASSFGGSYKNIQYF	TGTGCCAGCAGTTTTGGCGGGAGTTACAAAAACATTCAGTACTTC
TRBV12-3/TRBV12-4	NA	TRBJ2-1	TRBD2	CASILREGYNEQFF	TGTGCCAGCATTTTGCGGGAGGGATACAATGAGCAGTTCTTC
TRBV11-2	NA	TRBJ2-3	NA	CASSFGTLRAGDTQYF	TGTGCCAGCAGCTTCGGTACCCTAAGAGCTGGAGATACGCAGTATTTT
TRBV20-1	NA	TRBJ2-7	NA	CSARGYNEQYF	TGCAGTGCTAGGGGCTACAATGAGCAGTACTTC
TRBV2	NA	TRBJ2-5	NA	CASSESFYGQYF	TGTGCCAGCAGTGAAAGTTTCTACGGGCAGTACTTC
TRBV27	NA	TRBJ2-1	TRBD2	CASNRLAGGNNEQFF	TGTGCCAGCAATAGACTAGCGGGAGGGAACAATGAGCAGTTCTTC
TRBV3-1	NA	TRBJ2-3	TRBD2	CASTPSLAGADTQYF	TGTGCCAGCACCCCCTCACTAGCGGGAGCGGATACGCAGTATTTT
TRBV4-2	NA	TRBJ1-5	NA	CASSRRTDLWPQHF	TGTGCCAGCAGCCGGAGGACCGATTTGTGGCCCCAGCATTTT
TRBV20-1	many	TRBJ2-5	TRBD2	CSAQPLAGQETQYF	TGCAGTGCTCAGCCACTAGCGGGGCAAGAGACCCAGTACTTC
TRBV29-1	NA	TRBJ1-2	NA	CSVEKNNGYTF	TGCAGCGTTGAAAAAAATAATGGCTACACCTTC
TRBV2	few	TRBJ2-7	NA	CASMGERYEQYF	TGTGCCAGCATGGGTGAGAGGTACGAGCAGTACTTC
TRBV28	NA	TRBJ2-7	NA	CASSLNRLTGYEQYF	TGTGCCAGCAGTTTAAACCGACTAACAGGCTACGAGCAGTACTTC
TRBV20-1	NA	TRBJ2-1	NA	CSAREFRLSYNEQFF	TGCAGTGCTAGAGAGTTTCGTCTGTCCTACAATGAGCAGTTCTTC
TRBV3-1	NA	TRBJ1-1	NA	CASYNRDDTEAFF	TGTGCCAGCTACAACAGGGACGACACTGAAGCTTTCTTT
TRBV15	once	TRBJ2-7	NA	CATSRDLGAVANTYEQYF	TGTGCCACCAGCAGAGATTTGGGAGCCGTGGCTAATACCTACGAGCAGTACTTC
TRBV20-1	NA	TRBJ2-3	NA	CSANSDTSTDTQYF	TGCAGTGCCAATAGCGACACTAGCACAGATACGCAGTATTTT
TRBV7-3	once	TRBJ2-5	NA	CASSLPELDEQYF	TGTGCCAGCAGCTTACCCGAACTAGATGAGCAGTACTTC
TRBV29-1	NA	TRBJ2-7	NA	CSVGGKQGPTYEQYF	TGCAGCGTTGGAGGGAAACAGGGACCAACCTACGAGCAGTACTTC
TRBV5-6	NA	TRBJ2-1	NA	CASSGASTHEQFF	TGTGCCAGCAGCGGGGCATCTACGCATGAGCAGTTCTTC
TRBV29-1	few	TRBJ2-7	TRBD1	CSAAGQGAVEQYF	TGCAGCGCCGCGGGACAGGGGGCGGTCGAGCAGTACTTC
TRBV3-1	NA	TRBJ2-5	TRBD2	CASSALSSGGHNEQYF	TGTGCCAGCAGCGCCCTATCGAGCGGGGGACACAATGAGCAGTACTTC
TRBV14	NA	TRBJ1-2	NA	CASSLPGGTGTF	TGTGCCAGCAGCCTTCCGGGGGGAACCGGCACCTTC
TRBV4-3	NA	TRBJ2-3	TRBD2	CASSQAPGGGTDTQYF	TGCGCCAGCAGCCAAGCCCCGGGAGGGGGCACAGATACGCAGTATTTT
TRBV19	NA	TRBJ2-7	TRBD2	CASSISGVYEQYF	TGTGCCAGTAGTATCAGCGGGGTCTACGAGCAGTACTTC
TRBV20-1	few	TRBJ2-7	TRBD2	CSGTSGNEWNEQYF	TGCAGCGGGACTAGCGGGAATGAATGGAACGAGCAGTACTTC
TRBV10-2	NA	TRBJ1-2	NA	CASSVGVSYGYTF	TGCGCCAGCAGTGTCGGGGTTAGCTATGGCTACACCTTC
TRBV2	NA	TRBJ1-2	NA	CASSETLSAINYGYTF	TGTGCCAGCAGTGAAACCTTAAGTGCTATTAACTATGGCTACACCTTC